Following are 24 T cell receptor beta chains from one sample sequenced in a study of low-dose radiotherapy and immunotherapy resistance in tumors. TRAV- and TRBV-specific primers, spanning alpha and beta chains, primed first-strand cDNA. TCRs underwent about 22 PCR cycles of amplification with a constant-region primer and V-primer adapter. TCRdb re-called the reads through MiXCR, storing one row per CDR3 protein. The sample holds about 64,000 distinct CDR3 sequences; around 27% are singletons and the top ten take 5.5% to 8.5%. As to time point: before trial treatment. The sequencing used PBMCs, collected before treatment. Every receptor here comes from a male donor with rectosigmoid adenocarcinoma.

This clonotype came up many times. The chain combines TRBV5-1 with TRBJ2-7, with D unclear. The germline CDR1 and CDR2 sequences are SGHRS and YFSETQ. Trimming removed 0 bases from V and 5 bases from J, with 6 bases in between. The CDR3 covers 12 residues. The CDR3 nucleotides read TGCGCCAGCAGCTTGGACCGGAACGAGCAGTACTTC. Translated, it gives CASSLDRNEQYF.

Remarks on this clonotype: Since a far larger clone is one base different, this is likely a read error. CDR3 in amino acids: CASSPGGGSYNEQYF. The CDR3 DNA reads as TGTGCCAGCAGTCCCGGTGGAGGCTCCTACAATGAGCAGTACTTC. This chain links TRBV28 with TRBJ2-7; D may be TRBD2 (5 bases). With 5 bases removed from V and 7 bases from J, the gap between germline ends came to 21 bases. The germline gives CDR1 MDHEN, CDR2 SYDVKM. The CDR3 runs 15 residues.

The chain couples TRBV12-3 or TRBV12-4 to TRBJ2-7; D remains ambiguous. This CDR3 contains 14 residues. V lost 5 bases, J lost 3 bases, and 14 bases lay in between. In nucleotides, the CDR3 is TGTGCCAGCAGTACGCTCGGCCACCTCTACGAGCAGTACTTC. Residues: CASSTLGHLYEQYF.

This clonotype has ten or more counts. V gene TRBV7-9 combines with J gene TRBJ2-3; D ambiguous. The CDR3 sequence is 16 residues long. V gave up 5 bases and J gave up 0 bases, with 15 bases separating them. Germline assignment: CDR1 SEHNR and CDR2 FQNEAQ (reference sequence). The CDR3 protein is CASSPLSGYSTDTQYF. DNA for the CDR3: TGTGCCAGCAGCCCCCTCTCCGGCTACAGCACAGATACGCAGTATTTT.

This clonotype was detected many times. The rearrangement links TRBV2 to TRBJ1-6; no reliable D call. The CDR3 has 15 amino acids. V gave up 4 bases and J gave up 0 bases, with 7 bases separating them. The V gene's germline CDR1 is SNHLY and CDR2 FYNNEI. CDR3 sequence (DNA): TGTGCCAGCAGTGGTTCGAGCTCCTATAATTCACCCCTCCACTTT. Amino acid sequence: CASSGSSSYNSPLHF.

In this sample, this clonotype turned up many times. The chain is built from TRBV7-2 and TRBJ2-7, with D perhaps matching TRBD2 (5 bases). The ends were cut back, 0 bases at V and 1 base at J, with 10 bases in the middle. This CDR3 is built from 15 residues. The germline CDR1 and CDR2 sequences are SGHTA and FQGNSA. The CDR3 is CASSLAAVGSYEQYF. As DNA, the CDR3 is TGTGCCAGCAGCTTAGCAGCGGTGGGGTCCTACGAGCAGTACTTC.

This clonotype was recorded at least ten times. The chain has TRBV28 and TRBJ2-5; a weak D match, TRBD1 (5 bases). The V and J ends lost 2 bases and 0 bases respectively, with 10 bases between them. Germline V gene data show CDR1 as MDHEN and CDR2 as SYDVKM. The CDR3 extends over 15 amino acids. For the CDR3, the DNA is TGTGCCAGCAGTTTAAGGGGCCGCAACCAAGAGACCCAGTACTTC. Translating it yields CASSLRGRNQETQYF.

Details on this clonotype: It is unclear where the CDR3 begins or ends on the DNA, so no DNA is shown, and the CDR3 is as TCRdb lists it. The chain carries TRBV5-1 and TRBJ2-2. The CDR3 length equals 15 residues, ends included. The germline gives CDR1 SGHRS, CDR2 YFSETQ. The CDR3 reads CASRIAANTGELFFF.

As for this clonotype: A far larger clone differs by one base, so this is likely a read error. The gene calls are TRBV6-1 and TRBJ2-7, with 8 bases that match TRBD1. The CDR3 sequence is 13 residues long. Per germline, CDR1 MNHNS and CDR2 SASEGT. With V trimmed by 5 bases and J by 2 bases, 2 bases remained unmatched. CDR3 nucleotide sequence: TGTGCCAGCAGTTACAGGGGGGCCTACGAGCAGTACTTC. Protein sequence: CASSYRGAYEQYF.

There are many counts of this clonotype. The chain couples TRBV10-3 to TRBJ2-5; D is unclear. Germline V gene data show CDR1 as ENHRY and CDR2 as SYGVKD. This CDR3 has 17 amino acids. The V gene lost 3 bases and the J gene lost 2 bases, with 19 bases spanning the gap. CDR3 amino acids: CAISDRTARPKQETQYF. The CDR3 bases are TGTGCCATCAGTGACCGGACCGCCAGGCCAAAGCAAGAGACCCAGTACTTC.

This clonotype was detected a few times. This chain uses TRBV28 with TRBJ1-2; TRBD1 might be the D (5 bases). Trimming left V 5 bases short and J 0 bases short, with 10 bases between. This CDR3 comprises 14 residues. Germline CDR1 MDHEN, CDR2 SYDVKM. The CDR3 DNA reads TGTGCCAGCAGTCTAACGACAGCTAACTATGGCTACACCTTC. This encodes CASSLTTANYGYTF.

This clonotype came up many times. This chain links TRBV3-1 with TRBJ2-3; D is possibly TRBD1 or TRBD2 (6 bases each). Looked up from germline, CDR1 is LGHDT and CDR2 is YNNKEL (reference sequence). This CDR3 has 17 amino acids. Trimming removed 0 bases from V and 4 bases from J, with 17 bases in between. CDR3 in amino acids: CASSQEGGHIDPDTQYF. CDR3 in DNA: TGTGCCAGCAGCCAAGAGGGGGGACACATCGACCCAGATACGCAGTATTTT.

The table lists this clonotype with many counts. The chain couples TRBV12-3 or TRBV12-4 to TRBJ2-7; TRBD2 is a possible D gene (5 bases). Trimming took 4 bases from V and 8 from J, leaving 12 bases between them. This CDR3 is built from 12 residues. The CDR3 DNA is TGTGCCAGCAGTTCCGGACTTTCCAAGCAGTACTTC. It is translated as CASSSGLSKQYF.

This clonotype has a count of ten or more. V is TRBV6-2 or TRBV6-3 and J is TRBJ1-5; D not certain. CDR1 and CDR2 (germline): MNHEY, SVGEGT. The CDR3 spans 13 residues. V was cut by 1 base and J by 4 bases, with 5 bases left in between. CDR3 residues: CASSYFGNQPQHF. Written as DNA, the CDR3 is TGTGCCAGCAGTTACTTCGGGAATCAGCCCCAGCATTTT.

In the case of this clonotype: A far larger clone is a single base away, which makes a read error likely. Here the CDR3 reads CASSYLDRMAQETQYF. CDR3 DNA: TGTGCCAGCAGTTACTTGGACAGGATGGCGCAAGAGACCCAGTACTTC. This chain links TRBV6-1 with TRBJ2-5; 7 nucleotides align to TRBD1. Losses at the gene ends were 5 bases for V and 2 bases for J; bases not matched to a gene: 11. This CDR3 contains 16 residues. Looked up from germline, CDR1 is MNHNS and CDR2 is SASEGT.

This clonotype has just one count. A read error is possible here, since a much larger clone lies one base away. The V and J genes are TRBV5-4 and TRBJ2-5; no definite D call. The germline CDR1 and CDR2 sequences are SGHNT and YYREEE (reference sequence). This CDR3 has 13 residues. With 2 bases removed from V and 5 bases from J, the gap between germline ends came to 10 bases. The CDR3 spells CASSLIPRETQYF. CDR3 bases: TGTGCCAGCAGCTTAATCCCTCGGGAGACCCAGTACTTC. Based on the CDR3 plus reference TRBV5-4 and TRBJ2-5, the full variable domain is ETGVTQSPTHLIKTRGQQVTLRCSSQSGHNTVSWYQQALGQGPQFIFQYYREEENGRGNFPPRFSGLQFPNYSSELNVNALELDDSALYLCASSLIPRETQYFGPGTRLLVL.

This clonotype has just a few counts. One end of the junction fails to match germline, which may point to a read error. V is TRBV7-7 and J is TRBJ2-7; D is perhaps TRBD2 (6 bases). The V gene's germline CDR1 is SSHAT and CDR2 FNYEAQ (reference sequence). This CDR3 is 14 amino acids long. The CDR3 nucleotides are TGTGCTAGCAGCGCCGGGACTGGGTACTACGAGCAGTACTTC. Translating gives CASSAGTGYYEQYF.

In its sample, this clonotype was seen many times. The chain has TRBV20-1 and TRBJ2-7; D remains ambiguous. Germline-derived CDR1 and CDR2 are DFQATT and SNEGSKA (reference sequence). V dropped 6 bases and J dropped 0 bases, with 12 bases sitting between them. This CDR3 comprises 13 residues. In nucleotides, the CDR3 is TGCAGTGCCTCTGAACTAAGCTCCTACGAGCAGTACTTC. The encoded protein is CSASELSSYEQYF.

This clonotype showed up many times. This rearrangement joins TRBV7-2 to TRBJ2-7; D ambiguous. CDR3 length equals 13 residues. The V end lost 6 bases, the J end lost 5 bases, and 14 bases lay between the germline ends. Germline CDR1 SGHTA, CDR2 FQGNSA. The CDR3 reads CASSSRVGNEQYF. The CDR3 coding sequence is TGTGCCAGCAGTTCTAGGGTAGGGAACGAGCAGTACTTC.

This clonotype was recorded many times. This sequence joins TRBV5-6 and TRBJ1-2; 10 nucleotides line up with TRBD1. V dropped 5 bases and J dropped 8; count of bases not matched to a gene: 9. The CDR3 has 14 residues. The germline V gene encodes CDR1 SGHDT and CDR2 YYEEEE. The CDR3 is CASSLTGGFEGYTF. In nucleotides, the CDR3 is TGTGCCAGCAGTTTGACAGGGGGCTTTGAAGGCTACACCTTC.

A word on this clonotype: Given a far larger clone just one base away, this is likely a sequencing read error. This rearrangement joins TRBV13 to TRBJ2-5; TRBD1 matches 9 bases. V shed 3 bases and J 3 bases; nucleotides not matched to a gene: 8. The CDR3 sequence is 16 residues long. Per the germline V gene, CDR1 is PRHDT and CDR2 is FYEKMQ (reference sequence). CDR3 protein: CASSFLGTGSEETQYF. Written as DNA, the CDR3 is TGTGCCAGCAGCTTCCTCGGGACAGGGTCGGAAGAGACCCAGTACTTC.

A few counts support this clonotype. This chain connects TRBV28 to TRBJ2-7; unclear D gene. Germline CDR1 MDHEN, CDR2 SYDVKM. The CDR3 length is 13 residues. V lost 3 bases and J 1 base, leaving 7 bases between the germline ends. CDR3 DNA sequence: TGTGCCAGCAGTTTGAGCGCTTCCTACGAGCAGTACTTC. Translating gives CASSLSASYEQYF.

Concerning this clonotype itself: A read error likely explains this, since a far larger clone differs by one base. The gene calls are TRBV27 and TRBJ2-1; 7 bases agree with TRBD2. CDR1 MNHEY and CDR2 SMNVEV come from the germline V gene (reference sequence). CDR3 length: 12 amino acids. For the CDR3, the DNA is TGTGCGACCAGAGGACTAGTGTACGAGCAGTTCTTC. Translation: CATRGLVYEQFF.

This clonotype came up many times. Germline is not matched at one junction end, which may reflect a read error. The chain joins TRBV12-3 or TRBV12-4 to TRBJ2-3; the match to TRBD2 covers 11 bases. This CDR3 has 15 residues. CDR3 protein: CASSLAGGWGDTQYF. In nucleotides, the CDR3 is TGTGCCAGCAGTCTAGCGGGGGGATGGGGAGATACGCAGTATTTT.